The 25 T cell receptor beta chains given below trace back to one sample, sequenced in a study of cytomegalovirus exposure and HLA in healthy donors. Vbeta (60) and Jbeta (13) primers were used in the PCR. Generated by immunoSEQ multiplex PCR, the TCRdb table keeps only in-frame clones and is missing some. Here the sample spans about 120,000 clones, about 75% being singletons. Sequencing used PBMCs. Receptors were obtained from a man aged 55 to 70 in good health and CMV-seropositive.

V gene TRBV29-1 combines with J gene TRBJ2-7, with D perhaps matching TRBD2 (6 bases). Germline V lookup: CDR1 SQVTM, CDR2 ANQGSEA. The V end was cut by 0 bases, the J end by 3 bases, with 9 bases between. CDR3 length: 13 amino acids. The chain's CDR3 is CSVEDRENYEQYF. CDR3 nucleotides: TGCAGCGTTGAAGATCGGGAGAACTACGAGCAGTACTTC.

CDR3 DNA: TGTGCCAGCAGCGCTAGCGGGGAGGGTTACGAGCAGTACTTC. It codes for CASSASGEGYEQYF. The chain combines TRBV14 with TRBJ2-7, with 9 bases that match TRBD2. V dropped 5 bases and J dropped 4; count of bases not matched to a gene: 6. Germline V gives CDR1 SGHDN, CDR2 FVKESK. There are 14 residues in the CDR3.

This clone was picked up a small number of times. The chain couples TRBV5-1 to TRBJ1-4, with 10 bases that match TRBD1. Looked up from germline, CDR1 is SGHRS and CDR2 is YFSETQ. Trimming took 4 bases from V and 6 from J; bases not matched to a gene: 6. The CDR3 spans 15 residues. CDR3 amino acids: CASSPTGTGDEKLFF. In DNA form, the CDR3 reads TGCGCCAGCAGCCCTACGGGGACAGGGGATGAAAAACTGTTTTTT.

The rearrangement uses TRBV7-9 and TRBJ2-3; D is ambiguous. The CDR3 consists of 12 residues. The germline CDR1 and CDR2 sequences are SEHNR and FQNEAQ (reference sequence). The germline V and J ends were trimmed by 5 bases and 2 bases, with 5 bases remaining between them. CDR3 amino acids: CASSPYTDTQYF. CDR3 nucleotides: TGTGCCAGCAGCCCTTACACAGATACGCAGTATTTT. The full variable domain, with the rest looked up from reference TRBV7-9 and TRBJ2-3, is DTGVSQNPRHKITKRGQNVTFRCDPISEHNRLYWYRQTLGQGPEFLTYFQNEAQLEKSRLLSDRFSAERPKGSFSTLEIQRTEQGDSAMYLCASSPYTDTQYFGPGTRLTVL.

The chain recombines TRBV2 with TRBJ2-7, with D possibly being TRBD2 (6 bases). The CDR3 loop spans 11 amino acids. V gave up 6 bases and J gave up 6 bases, with 9 bases separating them. CDR1 and CDR2 (germline): SNHLY, FYNNEI. This chain's CDR3 is CASRLAAEQYF. DNA for the CDR3: TGTGCCAGCAGGTTAGCGGCCGAGCAGTACTTC.

The rearrangement uses TRBV5-1 and TRBJ2-1; D remains unclear. This CDR3 spans 15 amino acids. CDR1 and CDR2 (germline): SGHRS, YFSETQ. V dropped 3 bases and J dropped 0 bases, with 10 bases sitting between them. The CDR3 coding sequence is TGCGCCAGCAGCTCACTCCCGAGCTCCTACAATGAGCAGTTCTTC. Encoded protein: CASSSLPSSYNEQFF. Using reference TRBV5-1 and TRBJ2-1 for the parts outside the CDR3, the full variable domain is KAGVTQTPRYLIKTRGQQVTLSCSPISGHRSVSWYQQTPGQGLQFLFEYFSETQRNKGNFPGRFSGRQFSNSRSEMNVSTLELGDSALYLCASSSLPSSYNEQFFGPGTRLTVL.

This chain uses TRBV29-1 with TRBJ2-1, with 12 bases that match TRBD2. V lost 4 bases to trimming and J lost 7 bases; unmatched junction nucleotides: 2. This CDR3 has 13 residues. The germline gives CDR1 SQVTM, CDR2 ANQGSEA. The CDR3 loop is CSVGLAGVNEQFF. The CDR3 DNA is TGCAGCGTTGGACTAGCGGGAGTAAATGAGCAGTTCTTC.

V is TRBV21-1 and J is TRBJ1-1. TRBV21-1 constitutes a pseudogene. This CDR3 has 18 amino acids. The chain's CDR3 is CASSHPGAGGVLGTEAFF. Written as DNA, the CDR3 is TGTGCCAGCAGCCACCCCGGGGCGGGGGGAGTATTGGGCACTGAAGCTTTCTTT.

The chain couples TRBV30 to TRBJ2-4; 16 bases agree with TRBD2. V was clipped by 2 bases and J by 10 bases; unmatched bases: 5. Germline CDR1 GTSNPN, CDR2 SVGIG (reference sequence). The CDR3 is 15 residues long. The CDR3 sequence is CAWSPGTSGGGIQYF. The CDR3, as DNA: TGTGCCTGGAGTCCAGGGACTAGCGGGGGGGGGATTCAGTACTTC. Complete variable domain (other parts from reference TRBV30 and TRBJ2-4): SQTIHQWPATLVQPVGSPLSLECTVEGTSNPNLYWYRQAAGRGLQLLFYSVGIGQISSEVPQNLSASRPQDRQFILSSKKLLLSDSGFYLCAWSPGTSGGGIQYFGAGTRLSVL.

CDR3 amino acids: CAWSVPPRGYGNTIYF. For the CDR3, the DNA is TGTGCCTGGAGTGTACCCCCCAGGGGGTACGGAAACACCATATATTTT. The rearrangement uses TRBV30 and TRBJ1-3; 7 nucleotides line up with TRBD1. V dropped 0 bases and J dropped 4; count of bases not matched to a gene: 9. This CDR3 contains 16 residues. CDR1 is GTSNPN, CDR2 SVGIG, per germline (reference sequence).

V and J are TRBV5-8 and TRBJ1-2; D is possibly TRBD1 (6 bases). Trimming took off 2 bases at V and 5 bases at J, with 13 bases between the two ends. CDR1 is SGHTS, CDR2 YDEGEE, per germline. This CDR3 comprises 14 residues. The CDR3 here is CASSFPRGGYGYTF. CDR3 bases: TGTGCCAGCAGCTTCCCCAGGGGCGGATATGGCTACACCTTC.

The chain couples TRBV5-6 to TRBJ1-2; D might be TRBD1 (5 bases). Germline-derived CDR1 and CDR2 are SGHDT and YYEEEE. The CDR3 extends over 14 amino acids. The germline V and J ends were trimmed by 7 bases and 1 base, with 14 bases remaining between them. The CDR3 DNA follows: TGTGCCAGCCTGATGTGGGGACTTAACTATGGCTACACCTTC. It is translated as CASLMWGLNYGYTF.

The chain joins TRBV5-1 to TRBJ1-2; 7 nucleotides align to TRBD1. Germline CDR1 and CDR2: SGHRS and YFSETQ. V shed 4 bases and J 0 bases; nucleotides not matched to a gene: 6. This CDR3 is 15 amino acids long. This chain's CDR3 is CASSSRGAANYGYTF. The DNA for the CDR3 is TGCGCCAGCAGCAGCAGGGGGGCGGCTAACTATGGCTACACCTTC.

The rearrangement joins TRBV10-3 to TRBJ1-2; 8 nucleotides align to TRBD1. The length of the CDR3 is 13 residues. V gave up 7 bases and J gave up 6 bases; unmatched junction bases: 7. The germline V gene encodes CDR1 ENHRY and CDR2 SYGVKD. CDR3 loop: CAITWTGSHGYTF. CDR3 DNA: TGTGCCATCACCTGGACAGGGAGTCATGGCTACACCTTC.

This clone has only a few counts. The rearrangement uses TRBV11-2 and TRBJ2-7, with 9 positions matching TRBD1. CDR1 SGHAT and CDR2 FQNNGV come from the germline V gene. V trimming: 5 bases; J trimming: 12 bases; junction bases outside the gene matches: 8. The length of the CDR3 is 12 residues. The CDR3 bases are TGTGCCAGCAGCGAAACAGGGGGCGCTGGGTACTTC. Encoded protein: CASSETGGAGYF.

The chain combines TRBV15 with TRBJ2-2, with D possibly being TRBD1 (6 bases). This CDR3 region has 14 residues. Trimming stripped 6 bases from V and 5 bases from J, with 13 bases between. The germline CDR1 and CDR2 sequences are LNHNV and YYDKDF (reference sequence). The CDR3 is CATRETRGTGELFF. As DNA, the CDR3 is TGTGCCACCAGGGAGACCAGGGGAACCGGGGAGCTGTTTTTT.

The genes are TRBV5-1 and TRBJ2-7; 12 nucleotides match TRBD2. With 3 bases clipped from V and 4 bases from J, the junction kept 2 bases outside the gene matches. The V gene's germline CDR1 is SGHRS and CDR2 YFSETQ. The length of the CDR3 is 14 residues. The CDR3 nucleotides read TGCGCCAGCAGCTCGACTAGCGGGGGATACGAGCAGTACTTC. Its protein is CASSSTSGGYEQYF.

This rearrangement joins TRBV5-4 to TRBJ1-1, with 7 bases identical to TRBD1. The length of the CDR3 is 15 residues. The ends lost 1 base at V and 0 bases at J; junction bases unmatched: 3. The germline V gene has CDR1 SGHNT and CDR2 YYREEE (reference sequence). CDR3 region: CASSLPTGLNTEAFF. CDR3 nucleotide sequence: TGTGCCAGCAGCTTGCCGACAGGGCTGAACACTGAAGCTTTCTTT. Filled out from reference TRBV5-4 and TRBJ1-1, the complete variable domain reads ETGVTQSPTHLIKTRGQQVTLRCSSQSGHNTVSWYQQALGQGPQFIFQYYREEENGRGNFPPRFSGLQFPNYSSELNVNALELDDSALYLCASSLPTGLNTEAFFGQGTRLTVV.

The chain combines TRBV15 with TRBJ1-5; D call uncertain. V was trimmed by 8 bases and J by 0 bases, leaving 11 bases between them. This CDR3 region has 14 residues. Germline assignment: CDR1 LNHNV and CDR2 YYDKDF (reference sequence). DNA of the CDR3: TGTGCCACCTCCCCGGTTTATAGCAATCAGCCCCAGCATTTT. It yields the protein CATSPVYSNQPQHF.

This chain links TRBV6-5 with TRBJ2-6, with D hard to call. This CDR3 contains 13 residues. V dropped 6 bases and J dropped 13 bases, with 16 bases sitting between them. CDR1 is MNHEY and CDR2 is SVGAGI in the germline V gene. The CDR3: CASRLLQARVLTF. The DNA of the CDR3 is TGTGCCAGCAGGCTGTTGCAGGCTCGTGTCCTGACTTTC.

The V gene is TRBV18, the J gene TRBJ1-1; 11 bases are shared with TRBD1. V lost 3 bases, J lost 5 bases, and 5 bases stayed unmatched. This CDR3 is 15 amino acids long. Germline V gene lookup returns CDR1 KGHSH and CDR2 LQKENI. CDR3 residues: CASSPGQGASTEAFF. DNA for the CDR3: TGTGCCAGCTCACCCGGACAGGGGGCGAGTACTGAAGCTTTCTTT.

The J gene is TRBJ2-1, the V gene TRBV25-1; the match to TRBD1 covers 8 bases. This CDR3 comprises 15 residues. Germline assignment: CDR1 MGHDK and CDR2 SYGVNS. J gave up 8 bases and V 3 bases, and 9 bases lay outside the gene matches. This chain's CDR3 is CASSEAGGPTDEQFF. CDR3 nucleotide sequence: TGTGCCAGCAGTGAGGCAGGGGGCCCCACAGATGAGCAGTTCTTC.

As to this clone: A read error may produce the germline difference seen at one junction end. The chain employs TRBV7-9 and TRBJ1-2, with 9 bases matching TRBD1. The CDR3 covers 14 residues. Germline-derived CDR1 and CDR2 are SEHNR and FQNEAQ (reference sequence). Written as DNA, the CDR3 is TGTTCCAGCAGCGAACAGGGGGCGACGGAAGGCTACACCTTC. It yields the protein CSSSEQGATEGYTF. Looking up the rest from reference TRBV7-9 and TRBJ1-2 gives the full variable domain: DTGVSQNPRHKITKRGQNVTFRCDPISEHNRLYWYRQTLGQGPEFLTYFQNEAQLEKSRLLSDRFSAERPKGSFSTLEIQRTEQGDSAMYLCSSSEQGATEGYTFGSGTRLTVV.

The rearrangement links TRBV28 to TRBJ2-2, with 8 bases that match TRBD1. The CDR3 has 15 residues. Germline CDR1 MDHEN, CDR2 SYDVKM. Germline trimming cut 6 bases from V and 6 bases from J; bases unmatched to any gene: 9. CDR3 in amino acids: CASRTPGQDSGELFF. The CDR3 nucleotides are TGTGCCAGCAGAACACCGGGACAGGATTCCGGGGAGCTGTTTTTT. The full variable domain, rest sourced from reference TRBV28 and TRBJ2-2, is DVKVTQSSRYLVKRTGEKVFLECVQDMDHENMFWYRQDPGLGLRLIYFSYDVKMKEKGDIPEGYSVSREKKERFSLILESASTNQTSMYLCASRTPGQDSGELFFGEGSRLTVL.

The chain carries TRBV10-3 and TRBJ2-1, with TRBD2 identical over 13 bases. V lost 11 bases, J lost 6 bases, and 13 bases stayed unmatched. Germline CDR1 and CDR2: ENHRY and SYGVKD. CDR3 length: 16 residues. CDR3 sequence: CAAHTLGLAGANEQFF. In DNA, the CDR3 is TGTGCCGCGCACACTCTCGGACTAGCGGGAGCCAATGAGCAGTTCTTC.